These 19 T cell receptor beta chains share one sample of origin, sequenced in a study of identical twins. TCRdb re-derived calls from the 5' RACE reads in MiXCR, one entry per CDR3 protein. Here the sample spans 1.5 million to 2 million distinct CDR3 sequences, about 31% being singletons. Sequenced sample: cord blood. Source of these receptors: a newborn girl in good health.

There are a few counts of this clonotype. This sequence joins TRBV18 and TRBJ1-1, with a tentative D call TRBD1 (6 bases). The V gene's germline CDR1 is KGHSH and CDR2 LQKENI. Trimming left V 3 bases short and J 2 bases short, with 13 bases between. The CDR3 totals 15 residues. The CDR3 region is CASSPTRGDNTEAFF. CDR3 DNA sequence: TGTGCCAGCTCACCTACGAGGGGGGATAACACTGAAGCTTTCTTT.

The DNA for the CDR3 is TGTGCCAGCAGCCGCGACAGGGGAGGGTCAGATACGCAGTATTTT. It encodes CASSRDRGGSDTQYF. This sequence joins TRBV3-1 and TRBJ2-3; tentatively, D is TRBD1 (8 bases). Germline CDR1 is LGHDT and CDR2 is YNNKEL (reference sequence). The CDR3 extends over 15 amino acids. Trimming took 4 bases from V and 4 from J, leaving 15 bases between them.

V and J are TRBV5-6 and TRBJ2-1; D gene ambiguous. The V end was cut by 4 bases, the J end by 0 bases, with 14 bases between. The CDR3 runs to 16 residues. Germline loops: CDR1 SGHDT, CDR2 YYEEEE. The chain's CDR3 is CASSRRLRSSYNEQFF. The CDR3, as DNA: TGTGCCAGCAGCCGCCGGCTACGGAGCTCCTACAATGAGCAGTTCTTC. The variable domain in full, completed from reference TRBV5-6 and TRBJ2-1, reads DAGVTQSPTHLIKTRGQQVTLRCSPKSGHDTVSWYQQALGQGPQFIFQYYEEEERQRGNFPDRFSGHQFPNYSSELNVNALLLGDSALYLCASSRRLRSSYNEQFFGPGTRLTVL.

The chain couples TRBV20-1 to TRBJ2-3, with 10 bases aligning to TRBD1. This CDR3 has 16 residues. The V and J ends lost 1 base and 2 bases, in that order; junction bases with no gene match: 6. CDR1 and CDR2 from the germline V gene are DFQATT and SNEGSKA (reference sequence). The CDR3 sequence is CSARGVGTGVTDTQYF. In nucleotides, the CDR3 is TGCAGTGCTAGAGGCGTAGGGACAGGGGTCACAGATACGCAGTATTTT.

As to this clonotype: One end of the junction does not line up with germline, which may come from a read error. The gene calls are TRBV12-3 or TRBV12-4 and TRBJ2-1, with 7 bases that match TRBD2. The J call is doubtful: the DNA matches TRBJ2-7 better. The CDR3 contains 15 residues. The CDR3 reads CASSLADRSYNEQYF. The CDR3, as DNA: TGTGCCAGCAGTCTAGCGGACCGCTCCTACAATGAGCAGTACTTC.

This clonotype appeared a few times. The V and J genes are TRBV20-1 and TRBJ1-1, with D possibly being TRBD1 (6 bases). V dropped 0 bases and J dropped 5 bases, with 13 bases sitting between them. There are 14 residues in the CDR3. Germline CDR1 and CDR2: DFQATT and SNEGSKA (reference sequence). CDR3 region: CSARDPQGTTEAFF. CDR3 nucleotides: TGCAGTGCTAGAGATCCCCAGGGGACAACTGAAGCTTTCTTT.

The chain combines TRBV28 with TRBJ2-7; the D gene could be TRBD1 or TRBD2 (5 bases each). Looked up from germline, CDR1 is MDHEN and CDR2 is SYDVKM. The CDR3 sequence is 15 residues long. Trimming took 6 bases from V and 0 from J, leaving 15 bases between them. The CDR3 bases are TGTGCCAGCAGCAGCAGCGCAGGGAGCTCCTACGAGCAGTACTTC. Translated: CASSSSAGSSYEQYF.

CDR3 bases: TGTGCCACCAGTGATTTAAGACAGGGTGTATGCTACACCTTC. It translates to CATSDLRQGVCYTF. V usage is TRBV24-1 and J usage is TRBJ1-2; TRBD1 aligns across 7 bases. This CDR3 has 14 amino acids. Germline V gene lookup returns CDR1 KGHDR and CDR2 SFDVKD. The ends lost 1 base at V and 9 bases at J; junction bases unmatched: 7.

This clonotype was observed a few times. The V call is TRBV3-1, the J call TRBJ2-1; D unresolved. Germline V gene lookup returns CDR1 LGHDT and CDR2 YNNKEL (reference sequence). V was cut by 3 bases and J by 10 bases, with 13 bases left in between. The CDR3 is 13 residues long. The CDR3: CASSQDRAFEQFF. DNA for the CDR3: TGTGCCAGCAGCCAGGATCGGGCATTCGAGCAGTTCTTC.

This clonotype was observed a handful of times. V gene TRBV5-4 combines with J gene TRBJ2-1; no clear D. The CDR3 spans 12 residues. Germline CDR1 and CDR2: SGHNT and YYREEE (reference sequence). The ends were cut back, 2 bases at V and 9 bases at J, with 9 bases in the middle. CDR3 loop: CASSFQVSEQFF. The CDR3 coding sequence is TGTGCCAGCAGCTTCCAGGTCAGTGAGCAGTTCTTC.

CDR3: CASSSQRAPSTDTQYF. The CDR3 DNA follows: TGTGCCAGCAGCTCCCAACGGGCGCCTAGCACAGATACGCAGTATTTT. The chain links TRBV11-2 to TRBJ2-3, with D uncertain. Trimming took 4 bases from V and 0 from J, leaving 14 bases between them. The germline V gene encodes CDR1 SGHAT and CDR2 FQNNGV. The CDR3 spans 16 residues.

The chain employs TRBV10-3 and TRBJ1-2; D uncertain. Germline V gives CDR1 ENHRY, CDR2 SYGVKD. The CDR3 is 14 residues long. Trimming pared 2 bases from V and 4 bases from J, leaving 11 bases between. The CDR3 loop is CAISETGTSYGYTF. The DNA of the CDR3 is TGTGCCATCAGTGAGACGGGAACTAGCTATGGCTACACCTTC.

This clonotype has just one count. This rearrangement joins TRBV20-1 to TRBJ1-5; no reliable D call. CDR3 length: 15 amino acids. The V gene's germline CDR1 is DFQATT and CDR2 SNEGSKA (reference sequence). V gave up 5 bases and J gave up 0 bases, with 14 bases separating them. CDR3 bases: TGCAGTGCTGAGCCCTCGGGCCGTAGCAATCAGCCCCAGCATTTT. Protein product: CSAEPSGRSNQPQHF.

This clonotype came up a few times. This sequence joins TRBV20-1 and TRBJ2-7, with 8 bases fitting TRBD2. Germline V lookup: CDR1 DFQATT, CDR2 SNEGSKA (reference sequence). The CDR3 covers 13 residues. V lost 3 bases and J lost 5; bases outside the gene matches: 6. CDR3 coding DNA: TGCAGTGCTAGCCCCGGGACTAGAAACGAGCAGTACTTC. Translated: CSASPGTRNEQYF.

V is TRBV11-2 and J is TRBJ1-3, with D unresolved. Trimming cost V 8 bases and J 0 bases, with 11 bases left between them. The CDR3 sequence is 14 residues long. Germline loops: CDR1 SGHAT, CDR2 FQNNGV. CDR3 in amino acids: CASATPSSGNTIYF. CDR3 coding DNA: TGTGCCAGCGCCACACCCAGCTCTGGAAACACCATATATTTT. Full variable domain (remainder filled in from reference TRBV11-2 and TRBJ1-3): EAGVAQSPRYKIIEKRQSVAFWCNPISGHATLYWYQQILGQGPKLLIQFQNNGVVDDSQLPKDRFSAERLKGVDSTLKIQPAKLEDSAVYLCASATPSSGNTIYFGEGSWLTVV.

This rearrangement joins TRBV4-1 to TRBJ2-1; D not resolved. This CDR3 contains 14 residues. Germline V gene lookup returns CDR1 MGHRA and CDR2 YSYEKL. V lost 2 bases, J lost 8 bases, and 13 bases lay in between. The CDR3 DNA reads TGCGCCAGCAGCCAAAATGTGAGGTCCTATGAGCAGTTCTTC. Translated, it gives CASSQNVRSYEQFF.

CDR3 in amino acids: CATLVGSGRAREQYF. The CDR3 DNA reads as TGTGCCACCCTGGTGGGTAGCGGGAGGGCAAGGGAGCAGTACTTC. The rearrangement uses TRBV28 and TRBJ2-4; 11 bases map to TRBD2. The CDR3 is 15 amino acids. CDR1 is MDHEN, CDR2 SYDVKM, per germline. V dropped 10 bases and J dropped 13; count of bases not matched to a gene: 18.

The V and J genes are TRBV6-6 and TRBJ2-7; weak D call: TRBD1 (5 bases). Trimming cost V 7 bases and J 2 bases, with 12 bases left between them. Germline loops: CDR1 MNHNY, CDR2 SVGAGI (reference sequence). This CDR3 has 13 residues. In nucleotides, the CDR3 is TGTGCCAGCACCTGGACAATTCCCTACGAGCAGTACTTC. Its protein is CASTWTIPYEQYF.

A remark on this clonotype: One junction end does not reproduce the germline sequence, and a read error may be involved. V gene TRBV28 combines with J gene TRBJ2-1; D is tentatively TRBD1 or TRBD2 (6 bases each). The CDR3 totals 14 residues. Per germline, CDR1 MDHEN and CDR2 SYDVKM. The CDR3 region is CASSFAPGDNAQFF. CDR3 nucleotide sequence: TGTGCCAGCAGTTTCGCTCCGGGGGACAATGCGCAGTTCTTC.